A single sample is the source of the 15 T cell receptor beta chains below, sequenced in a study of T cell changes during pregnancy in multiple sclerosis. Generated by immunoSEQ multiplex PCR, the TCRdb table keeps only in-frame clones and is missing some. Of 65,000 to 90,000 clones in the sample, about 89% were seen once. The specimen comprised PBMCs, sampled in the first trimester of pregnancy. The receptors stem from a female donor in good health, serving as a control in a pregnancy study. Some clones in this sample may be carry-over from other donors' samples.

The J gene is TRBJ2-3, the V gene TRBV20-1, with no clear D. The CDR3 is 11 amino acids. The germline gives CDR1 DFQATT, CDR2 SNEGSKA (reference sequence). Trimming removed 0 bases from V and 6 bases from J, with 4 bases in between. The CDR3 DNA follows: TGCAGTGCTAGAGACGTGGATACGCAGTATTTT. Its translation: CSARDVDTQYF.

In regard to this clone: Compared with germline, one end of the junction differs, possibly owing to a read error. The V gene is TRBV28, the J gene TRBJ1-4; D call uncertain. The CDR3 is 12 amino acids. Germline V lookup: CDR1 MDHEN, CDR2 SYDVKM. The CDR3 DNA is TGTGCCAGCAGTTTGACTAGTGAAAAACTGTTTTTT. Translated, it gives CASSLTSEKLFF.

V usage is TRBV6-1 and J usage is TRBJ2-7, with TRBD2 matching over 14 bases. There are 13 residues in the CDR3. The trim removed 8 bases at V and 3 bases at J, leaving 0 bases unmatched. CDR1 and CDR2 (germline): MNHNS, SASEGT. The CDR3 DNA reads TGTGCCAGCGGACTAGCGGGAGGCTACGAGCAGTACTTC. Protein: CASGLAGGYEQYF.

The chain couples TRBV29-1 to TRBJ2-3, with 7 bases that match TRBD1. Trimming cost V 7 bases and J 3 bases; bases outside gene matches: 10. Germline CDR1 reads SQVTM; CDR2 reads ANQGSEA. The CDR3 has 14 amino acids. CDR3 loop: CSANTRQGTDTQYF. The DNA of the CDR3 is TGCAGCGCCAATACGAGACAGGGAACAGATACGCAGTATTTT.

The CDR3 loop reads CASSPDTNYGYTF. The CDR3 nucleotides are TGTGCCAGCAGCCCGGACACCAACTATGGCTACACCTTC. V and J are TRBV9 and TRBJ1-2, with D possibly matching TRBD1 (5 bases). Germline CDR1 SGDLS, CDR2 YYNGEE. Trimming cost V 4 bases and J 2 bases, with 9 bases left between them. The CDR3 totals 13 residues.

This clone has only a few counts. J is TRBJ1-1 and V is TRBV7-9; the D gene is possibly TRBD1 (5 bases). The CDR3 has 11 residues. Trimming stripped 5 bases from V and 8 bases from J, with 9 bases between. CDR1 SEHNR and CDR2 FQNEAQ come from the germline V gene (reference sequence). The CDR3 DNA is TGTGCCAGCAGCCCCCGGACAGAAGCTTTCTTT. Its translation is CASSPRTEAFF.

The rearrangement links TRBV19 to TRBJ1-5; 10 positions agree with TRBD1. Germline trimming cut 7 bases from V and 8 bases from J; bases unmatched to any gene: 17. The V gene's germline CDR1 is LNHDA and CDR2 SQIVND (reference sequence). The length of the CDR3 is 17 residues. The CDR3 region has the DNA TGTGCCAGTAAGGGATACCGGGACAGGGGTGGTAGGGAGCCCCAGCATTTT. This translates into CASKGYRDRGGREPQHF. Complete variable domain (other parts from reference TRBV19 and TRBJ1-5): DGGITQSPKYLFRKEGQNVTLSCEQNLNHDAMYWYRQDPGQGLRLIYYSQIVNDFQKGDIAEGYSVSREKKESFPLTVTSAQKNPTAFYLCASKGYRDRGGREPQHFGDGTRLSIL.

V and J are TRBV6-1 and TRBJ2-2, with D tentatively TRBD1 (6 bases). The germline V gene encodes CDR1 MNHNS and CDR2 SASEGT. This CDR3 region has 13 residues. Trimming pared 1 base from V and 8 bases from J, leaving 8 bases between. The CDR3 coding sequence is TGTGCCAGCAGTGAAGTGGGGACAGGGGAGCTGTTTTTT. Translation: CASSEVGTGELFF.

The chain links TRBV21-1 to TRBJ2-7; TRBD2 was called by the table and not checked on the DNA. TRBV21-1 is given as a pseudogene. The CDR3 loop spans 17 amino acids. CDR3 nucleotide sequence: TGTGCCAGCAGCGAAAAGATGGCGGGAGGGCCTCGCTACGAGCAGTACTTC. Translation gives CASSEKMAGGPRYEQYF.

This chain joins TRBV5-5 and TRBJ2-6; 10 bases are a match to TRBD1. This CDR3 is 17 amino acids long. CDR1 and CDR2 (germline): SGHKS, YYEKEE (reference sequence). V trimming: 4 bases; J trimming: 3 bases; junction bases outside the gene matches: 7. This CDR3 reads CASSSRTGGNGANVLTF. CDR3 bases: TGTGCCAGCAGCAGCCGGACAGGGGGAAATGGGGCCAACGTCCTGACTTTC. The whole variable domain, filled in from reference TRBV5-5 and TRBJ2-6, reads DAGVTQSPTHLIKTRGQQVTLRCSPISGHKSVSWYQQVLGQGPQFIFQYYEKEERGRGNFPDRFSARQFPNYSSELNVNALLLGDSALYLCASSSRTGGNGANVLTFGAGSRLTVL.

Here the CDR3 DNA reads TGTGCCAGCAGTTACTGCTACAGGGGTGGCAAAAACATTCAGTACTTC. The encoded protein is CASSYCYRGGKNIQYF. V usage is TRBV6-7 and J usage is TRBJ2-4; 7 bases match TRBD1. TRBV6-7 is known as an ORF, though its function is uncertain. The CDR3 totals 16 residues. The V gene end was trimmed by 1 base and the J gene end by 3 bases; junction bases not matched to a gene: 6.

The rearrangement uses TRBV5-1 and TRBJ2-7; 11 bases are a match to TRBD2. The J segment lost 3 bases and the V segment lost 3 bases, leaving 8 bases of the junction unmatched. This CDR3 comprises 16 residues. Germline V gives CDR1 SGHRS, CDR2 YFSETQ. The DNA of the CDR3 is TGCGCCAGCAGCTGGGGACTAGCGGAAAGGCACTACGAGCAGTACTTC. Its translation is CASSWGLAERHYEQYF.

This clone was seen only a few times. In nucleotides, the CDR3 is TGCGCCAGCAGCCAAGCCCATCCTAGCCCCTACGAGCAGTACTTC. Its protein product is CASSQAHPSPYEQYF. The V and J genes are TRBV4-1 and TRBJ2-7, with D possibly matching TRBD2 (5 bases). Trimming removed 1 base at V and 2 bases at J, with 12 bases between. Germline V gene data show CDR1 as MGHRA and CDR2 as YSYEKL. This CDR3 has 15 amino acids.

The CDR3 nucleotides are TGCGCCAGCAGCTTACTAGCGGGGGGGTGGGAGCAGTACTTC. Translating gives CASSLLAGGWEQYF. The chain has TRBV5-1 and TRBJ2-7; 13 nucleotides agree with TRBD2. The CDR3 has 14 amino acids. Per the germline V gene, CDR1 is SGHRS and CDR2 is YFSETQ. V was pared by 2 bases and J by 7 bases, with 3 bases of the junction left unmatched.

The chain combines TRBV7-6 with TRBJ2-7; 8 bases match TRBD2. The germline V gene has CDR1 SGHVS and CDR2 FNYEAQ. The trim removed 5 bases at V and 7 bases at J, leaving 10 bases unmatched. The CDR3 spans 14 residues. CDR3 protein: CASSELAVLGEQYF. Written as DNA, the CDR3 is TGTGCCAGCAGCGAACTAGCGGTACTGGGGGAGCAGTACTTC.